One sample yielded the 2 T cell receptor beta chains listed below, sequenced in a study of T cells in Graves' hyperthyroidism and ophthalmopathy. Amplification targeted TCR beta CDR3 regions from RNA transcripts. When the TCR CDR3 underwent first-round RT-PCR, the HTBI primer set was used. TCRdb re-derived calls from the multiplex PCR reads in MiXCR, one entry per CDR3 protein. This repertoire shows about 270,000 distinct CDR3 sequences, about 20% found once; its top ten account for approximately 60%. The sequenced sample was blood. The receptors were sampled from a man aged 25 to 45 with Graves' ophthalmopathy.

This clonotype was counted between two and nine times. The gene calls are TRBV29-1 and TRBJ2-1; 9 nucleotides match TRBD2. Germline V gene sequence: CDR1 SQVTM, CDR2 ANQGSEA. Trimming took 1 base from V and 10 from J; bases not matched to a gene: 11. The CDR3 spans 15 residues. Written as DNA, the CDR3 is TGCAGCGTTGAAGGACTAGCGGAGACTTACGGGGAGCAGTTCTTC. This translates into CSVEGLAETYGEQFF.

This clonotype was detected only a few times. The chain links TRBV28 to TRBJ2-4; 7 positions match TRBD2. This CDR3 has 16 amino acids. Germline loops: CDR1 MDHEN, CDR2 SYDVKM. With 4 bases clipped from V and 3 bases from J, the junction kept 9 bases outside the gene matches. Here the CDR3 DNA reads TGTGCCAGCAGTTGGGAGGGGATGGTGGGCAAAAACATTCAGTACTTC. The encoded protein is CASSWEGMVGKNIQYF.